This T cell receptor beta chain was sequenced in a study of blood T cell repertoires in COVID-19. On the study more broadly: Specimens from acute and convalescent COVID-19 originated in the United States, Italy and Spain. The analysed material was cDNA or gDNA that came from T cells, B-cell-depleted T cells, or PBMCs.

Original processing methods: Amplification from reference gene primers served as the basis for estimated nucleated cell counts. Here immunoSEQ multiplex PCR was the method, and the copy in TCRdb shows in-frame clones only, minus some. V, J and clone size were drawn from that table, and D and trimming were deduced from the DNA. Among hundreds of thousands of clones listed, 85% were seen once. About this clone itself: Other DNA sequences within the sample encode an identical CDR3.

CDR3 size: 13 residues. The V end lost 5 bases, the J end lost 4 bases, and 9 bases lay between the germline ends. The germline CDR1 and CDR2 sequences are MNHEY and SVGAGI. The sample comprised peripheral blood. The TCR originated in a woman aged 18-29 years with acute or convalescent COVID-19. The gene calls are TRBV6-5 and TRBJ2-1; TRBD1 is a possible D gene (5 bases). The CDR3 here is CASSLGAYNEQFF. Written as DNA, the CDR3 is TGTGCCAGCAGTCTTGGGGCATACAATGAGCAGTTCTTC.